These 27 T cell receptor beta chains originate from one sample sequenced in a study of neurological immune-mediated disorders (dated by TCRdb to the late 2010s). Libraries were prepared through 5' RACE. TCRdb records Illumina HiSeq 2500 as the sequencer. TCRdb redid the processing of the public reads, applying fastp at Q25 and MiXCR, and retained in-frame beta chains. Every entry covers one CDR3 protein and lists the most common genes and DNA from its rows. A total of 31,000 or so distinct CDR3 sequences appear in this sample, under 6% of them only once. The ten largest clones take up more than 20% of the sample. Sequenced material: PBMCs. These receptors were obtained from a man between 18 and 29 years old in good health.

This clonotype was detected ten times or more. The chain uses TRBV7-2 and TRBJ2-2; 7 nucleotides match TRBD2. Per the germline V gene, CDR1 is SGHTA and CDR2 is FQGNSA. The CDR3 runs to 15 residues. The J segment lost 8 bases and the V segment lost 3 bases, leaving 9 bases of the junction unmatched. Here the CDR3 DNA reads TGTGCCAGCAGCTTCGGGGTCGGGGGGATAGGGGAGCTGTTTTTT. Amino acid sequence: CASSFGVGGIGELFF.

This clonotype was seen repeatedly, ten times or more. The rearrangement joins TRBV5-6 to TRBJ1-1; TRBD1 agrees at 7 bases. Germline V gene data show CDR1 as SGHDT and CDR2 as YYEEEE. After removal of 3 bases from V and 0 bases from J, the junction contained 8 bases not matched to a gene. The CDR3 spans 16 residues. For the CDR3, the DNA is TGTGCCAGCAGCTCTCCGCGGACAGGCCTGAACACTGAAGCTTTCTTT. Its protein is CASSSPRTGLNTEAFF.

This clonotype has ten or more counts. J is TRBJ2-2 and V is TRBV10-3; 7 bases align to TRBD1. The germline CDR1 and CDR2 sequences are ENHRY and SYGVKD. The CDR3 spans 12 residues. The V segment lost 8 bases and the J segment 7 bases; nucleotides outside the gene matches: 4. The CDR3 coding sequence is TGTGCCATCGCAGGGGGTAACGGGGAGCTGTTTTTT. Translating gives CAIAGGNGELFF.

The table lists this clonotype with many counts. The chain carries TRBV20-1 and TRBJ2-4; D remains unclear. The CDR3 extends over 14 amino acids. The V end lost 1 base, the J end lost 5 bases, and 12 bases lay between the germline ends. Germline CDR1 is DFQATT and CDR2 is SNEGSKA (reference sequence). The CDR3 loop is CSARVASRENIQYF. The CDR3 nucleotides read TGCAGTGCTAGAGTGGCCTCAAGGGAAAACATTCAGTACTTC.

In this sample, this clonotype turned up many times. The rearrangement uses TRBV6-5 and TRBJ1-2; 8 nucleotides agree with TRBD1. The length of the CDR3 is 16 residues. CDR1 and CDR2 from the germline V gene are MNHEY and SVGAGI. J was trimmed by 0 bases and V by 8 bases; bases with no gene match: 11. The CDR3 protein is CASRPGGGGANYGYTF. In nucleotides, the CDR3 is TGTGCCAGCCGCCCAGGGGGCGGGGGAGCTAACTATGGCTACACCTTC.

This clonotype was detected many times. The chain uses TRBV5-5 and TRBJ2-1; weak D call: TRBD2 (5 bases). This CDR3 spans 12 amino acids. Germline CDR1 and CDR2: SGHKS and YYEKEE (reference sequence). Trimming removed 5 bases from V and 9 bases from J, with 12 bases in between. CDR3 nucleotides: TGTGCCAGCAGGCGGATCGGAGGTGAGCAGTTCTTC. It is translated as CASRRIGGEQFF.

This clonotype has ten or more counts. The chain employs TRBV18 and TRBJ1-1; TRBD1 is a possible D gene (5 bases). V was pared by 0 bases and J by 6 bases, with 11 bases between. The CDR3 totals 14 residues. Germline assignment: CDR1 KGHSH and CDR2 LQKENI. The CDR3 DNA reads TGTGCCAGCTCACCACCTCAGGGACGGGCTGAAGCTTTCTTT. This gives the protein CASSPPQGRAEAFF.

This clonotype was found many times. The V gene is TRBV19, the J gene TRBJ1-3, with D unclear. Germline CDR1 and CDR2: LNHDA and SQIVND (reference sequence). V lost 9 bases and J lost 0, with 12 bases in between. The CDR3 totals 14 residues. The CDR3 sequence is CASLPLSSGNTIYF. The CDR3 region has the DNA TGTGCCAGCTTACCGCTCTCCTCTGGAAACACCATATATTTT.

This clonotype showed up many times. The chain couples TRBV7-9 to TRBJ2-7, with 7 bases lining up with TRBD2. The germline V gene encodes CDR1 SEHNR and CDR2 FQNEAQ (reference sequence). Losses at the gene ends were 4 bases for V and 7 bases for J; bases not matched to a gene: 7. The CDR3 loop spans 13 amino acids. The CDR3 DNA reads TGTGCCAGCAGCTCCATCCGGGGGGTTGAGCAGTACTTC. Protein sequence: CASSSIRGVEQYF.

This clonotype occurred many times. This rearrangement joins TRBV6-5 to TRBJ1-2, with D perhaps matching TRBD1 (5 bases). The CDR3 covers 12 residues. CDR1 MNHEY and CDR2 SVGAGI come from the germline V gene. V was pared by 7 bases and J by 4 bases, with 10 bases between. CDR3 sequence: CASTAGIYGYTF. In nucleotides, the CDR3 is TGTGCCAGCACGGCAGGGATCTATGGCTACACCTTC.

This clonotype was observed at least ten times. The V call is TRBV29-1, the J call TRBJ1-2; TRBD1 matches 7 bases. After removal of 0 bases from V and 5 bases from J, the junction contained 15 bases not matched to a gene. Germline lookup yields CDR1 SQVTM and CDR2 ANQGSEA. CDR3 size: 17 residues. CDR3 sequence reads: CSVEDWSGGRPRYGYTF. As DNA, the CDR3 is TGCAGCGTTGAAGATTGGTCAGGGGGGAGGCCGCGTTATGGCTACACCTTC.

This clonotype came up many times. The chain couples TRBV5-1 to TRBJ1-1; maybe TRBD1 (6 bases). Trimming took 4 bases from V and 5 from J, leaving 18 bases between them. The CDR3 consists of 15 residues. Germline loops: CDR1 SGHRS, CDR2 YFSETQ. The CDR3 here is CASSAGGTRGTEAFF. The CDR3 DNA reads TGCGCCAGCAGCGCGGGCGGTACCAGGGGAACTGAAGCTTTCTTT.

This clonotype showed up many times. The chain recombines TRBV5-1 with TRBJ2-1; 9 bases are shared with TRBD1. CDR3 length: 14 amino acids. CDR1 SGHRS and CDR2 YFSETQ come from the germline V gene. V lost 5 bases to trimming and J lost 9 bases; unmatched junction nucleotides: 9. CDR3 nucleotides: TGCGCCAGCAGATTAGGACAGGGGCGGCTTGAGCAGTTCTTC. This encodes CASRLGQGRLEQFF.

This clonotype was counted ten times or more. The chain employs TRBV20-1 and TRBJ2-7; 8 bases agree with TRBD2. CDR1 is DFQATT, CDR2 SNEGSKA, per germline (reference sequence). V trimming: 0 bases; J trimming: 4 bases; junction bases outside the gene matches: 8. This CDR3 contains 15 residues. The CDR3 region is CSARDLLRGEYEQYF. The CDR3 nucleotides are TGCAGTGCTAGAGATCTTTTGCGGGGGGAGTACGAGCAGTACTTC.

This clonotype was observed many times. This chain uses TRBV6-5 with TRBJ1-1, with D hard to call. CDR3 size: 14 residues. The ends were cut back, 7 bases at V and 4 bases at J, with 16 bases in the middle. CDR1 is MNHEY, CDR2 SVGAGI, per germline. The CDR3 loop reads CASILSPGSTEAFF. CDR3 sequence (DNA): TGTGCCAGCATACTAAGCCCGGGAAGCACTGAAGCTTTCTTT.

In this sample, this clonotype turned up many times. The J gene is TRBJ1-1, the V gene TRBV20-1; no reliable D call. The CDR3 contains 13 residues. Germline V CDR1 and CDR2: DFQATT, SNEGSKA (reference sequence). V was clipped by 6 bases and J by 6 bases, with 17 bases between them. CDR3 loop: CSATTPSAAEAFF. The DNA for the CDR3 is TGCAGTGCCACGACCCCCTCGGCCGCTGAAGCTTTCTTT.

A word on this clonotype: This may come from a read error, since a much larger clone is one base off. The CDR3 does not end in the conserved phenylalanine or tryptophan, so this is likely a read error. The chain recombines TRBV10-3 with TRBJ2-5; D not certain. The CDR3 is 13 amino acids. V was pared by 5 bases and J by 2 bases, with 9 bases between. CDR1 and CDR2 from the germline V gene are ENHRY and SYGVKD. CDR3 nucleotide sequence: TGTGCCATCAGTTCCTCAGCGCAAGAGACCCAGTACTTA. Its translation: CAISSSAQETQYL.

The sample holds many counts of this clonotype. The chain uses TRBV5-1 and TRBJ2-1; 9 bases map to TRBD2. Germline CDR1 reads SGHRS; CDR2 reads YFSETQ. CDR3 length: 16 residues. Trimming at V came to 0 bases and at J to 11 bases, leaving 12 bases not matched to a gene. CDR3 in amino acids: CASSLAAGGLPGKQFF. In nucleotides, the CDR3 is TGCGCCAGCAGCTTGGCCGCGGGGGGGCTCCCAGGAAAGCAGTTCTTC.

This clonotype was seen repeatedly, ten times or more. CDR3 amino acids: CASSLAPRGMWDYGYTF. The DNA for the CDR3 is TGTGCCAGCAGCTTGGCTCCCAGGGGGATGTGGGACTATGGCTACACCTTC. This sequence joins TRBV5-5 and TRBJ1-2; 7 bases are a match to TRBD1. Germline V gene sequence: CDR1 SGHKS, CDR2 YYEKEE (reference sequence). V lost 0 bases to trimming and J lost 3 bases; unmatched junction nucleotides: 11. The CDR3 runs to 17 residues.

This clonotype was counted ten times or more. The V gene is TRBV5-1, the J gene TRBJ1-1, with 8 bases that match TRBD1. CDR3 length equals 13 residues. Unmatched junction bases numbered 9, after V lost 9 bases and J lost 5 bases. Germline V gene lookup returns CDR1 SGHRS and CDR2 YFSETQ. As DNA, the CDR3 is TGCGCCACATCCGCACAGGGGGGGACTGAAGCTTTCTTT. Its translation: CATSAQGGTEAFF.

This clonotype was observed many times. V usage is TRBV12-3 or TRBV12-4 and J usage is TRBJ2-1, with D perhaps given as TRBD1 or TRBD2 (5 bases each). Trimming removed 8 bases from V and 4 bases from J, with 15 bases in between. This CDR3 contains 14 residues. The CDR3 loop reads CASRPGGPYNEQFF. The CDR3 DNA reads as TGTGCCAGCCGACCTGGGGGACCTTACAATGAGCAGTTCTTC.

Ten or more counts support this clonotype. V is TRBV7-6 and J is TRBJ2-5; TRBD2 matches at 14 bases. With 1 base clipped from V and 2 bases from J, the junction kept 0 bases outside the gene matches. CDR1 SGHVS and CDR2 FNYEAQ come from the germline V gene. The CDR3 consists of 16 residues. The CDR3 spells CASSLGLAGGQETQYF. The CDR3 DNA sequence: TGTGCCAGCAGCTTAGGACTAGCGGGGGGGCAAGAGACCCAGTACTTC.

This clonotype appeared many times. This chain's CDR3 is CASSFGSSYNEQFF. The CDR3 DNA sequence: TGTGCCAGCAGCTTTGGCAGCTCCTACAATGAGCAGTTCTTC. The chain carries TRBV5-6 and TRBJ2-1; D is undetermined. Trimming left V 2 bases short and J 0 bases short, with 6 bases between. The CDR3 covers 14 residues. Germline values: CDR1 SGHDT, CDR2 YYEEEE.

In this sample, this clonotype turned up many times. The chain employs TRBV20-1 and TRBJ1-2, with D possibly being TRBD1 (6 bases). Per germline, CDR1 DFQATT and CDR2 SNEGSKA (reference sequence). The V gene lost 3 bases and the J gene lost 3 bases, with 14 bases spanning the gap. This CDR3 is built from 14 residues. The CDR3 bases are TGCAGTGCTAGGAGACAGGACACCTACTATGGCTACACCTTC. Protein product: CSARRQDTYYGYTF.

In its sample, this clonotype was seen many times. The rearrangement joins TRBV5-1 to TRBJ1-1; D is unclear. V was pared by 1 base and J by 1 base, with 11 bases between. Germline V gene sequence: CDR1 SGHRS, CDR2 YFSETQ. CDR3 size: 15 residues. DNA for the CDR3: TGCGCCAGCAGCTTGTGGTACCGTCCGAACACTGAAGCTTTCTTT. It codes for CASSLWYRPNTEAFF.

This clonotype has a count of ten or more. The chain employs TRBV5-5 and TRBJ2-3; D not certain. The CDR3 has 16 amino acids. The V gene lost 1 base and the J gene lost 0 bases, with 12 bases spanning the gap. Germline V gene lookup returns CDR1 SGHKS and CDR2 YYEKEE (reference sequence). CDR3 in DNA: TGTGCCAGCAGCTTGAGCAGGCCCACTAGCACAGATACGCAGTATTTT. It yields the protein CASSLSRPTSTDTQYF.

This clonotype was found many times. The CDR3 DNA is TGTGCCAGCAGCGATCGTGCCAGAATTTACTACAATGAGCAGTTCTTC. Its protein product is CASSDRARIYYNEQFF. The rearrangement links TRBV7-9 to TRBJ2-1; D remains ambiguous. The CDR3 runs 16 residues. The germline CDR1 and CDR2 sequences are SEHNR and FQNEAQ (reference sequence). V was pared by 5 bases and J by 3 bases, with 17 bases between.